These T cell receptor beta chains were read from a single sample in a study of T-cell reconstitution after alpha-beta-depleted transplantation in children. A single record per CDR3 protein comes from TCRdb applying MiXCR to the PCR reads. The sample has 200,000 to 250,000 distinct CDR3 sequences, less than 9% seen once. Sequences were derived from PBMCs, mostly from graft donor cells, sampled 180 days after TCRalphabeta/CD19-depleted stem cell transplant. These receptor sequences come from a male patient younger than 18 who had a stem cell transplant for acute lymphoblastic leukemia, so the T cells may come from the graft donor. The CDR3 runs from the conserved cysteine through the conserved F or W. D genes are given only for firm matches. Size is omitted from some rows. Given values are once, few, many or a class for expanded clones.

d_call: .
v_call: TRBV20-1
clone_size: many
j_call: TRBJ2-4
cdr3_nt: TGCAGTGCTAGGAAGGGGGGGGCTATGGACATTCAGTACTTC
cdr3_aa: CSARKGGAMDIQYF

d_call: TRBD1
v_call: TRBV29-1
clone_size: many
j_call: TRBJ1-1
cdr3_nt: TGCAGCGTTGTGCGGGACAGGGGGTATGCGAACACTGAAGCTTTCTTT
cdr3_aa: CSVVRDRGYANTEAFF

d_call: TRBD1
v_call: TRBV19
clone_size: few
j_call: TRBJ2-2
cdr3_nt: TGTGCCAGTAGTAGAGGGGGACAGGGGGCCACCGGGGAGCTGTTTTTT
cdr3_aa: CASSRGGQGATGELFF

d_call: .
v_call: TRBV18
clone_size: .
j_call: TRBJ1-1
cdr3_nt: TGTGCCAGCTCACCACCTCGGGGATCCACTGAAGCTTTCTTT
cdr3_aa: CASSPPRGSTEAFF

d_call: TRBD1
v_call: TRBV4-2
clone_size: many
j_call: TRBJ2-7
cdr3_nt: TGTGCCAGCAGCGGCCGGACAGGGGGCGCTTCCCACGAGCAGTACTTC
cdr3_aa: CASSGRTGGASHEQYF

d_call: .
v_call: TRBV5-4
clone_size: many
j_call: TRBJ1-1
cdr3_nt: TGTGCCAGCAGCTTGGAAAGGGGCCGCGACACTGAAGCTTTCTTT
cdr3_aa: CASSLERGRDTEAFF

d_call: .
v_call: TRBV4-2
clone_size: many
j_call: TRBJ1-6
cdr3_nt: TGTGCCAGCAGCCAAGATCAGGGAAAGGGCTCCTATAATTCACCCCTCCACTTT
cdr3_aa: CASSQDQGKGSYNSPLHF

d_call: TRBD2
v_call: TRBV12-3/TRBV12-4
clone_size: many
j_call: TRBJ2-3
cdr3_nt: TGTGCCAGCAGTTTCCTAGCGGGAGTATGGGATACGCAGTATTTT
cdr3_aa: CASSFLAGVWDTQYF

d_call: TRBD1
v_call: TRBV12-3/TRBV12-4
clone_size: many
j_call: TRBJ1-2
cdr3_nt: TGTGCCAGCAGGACTACAGGGGGCGAGAGCTACACCTTC
cdr3_aa: CASRTTGGESYTF

d_call: .
v_call: TRBV25-1
clone_size: many
j_call: TRBJ2-7
cdr3_nt: TGTGCCAGCAGCGGACTCCCCAACGAGCAGTACTTC
cdr3_aa: CASSGLPNEQYF

d_call: .
v_call: TRBV29-1
clone_size: .
j_call: TRBJ2-2
cdr3_nt: TGCAGCGTTGTCAGGGAAGGAAGGGAGCTGTTTTTT
cdr3_aa: CSVVREGRELFF

d_call: TRBD1
v_call: TRBV5-6
clone_size: many
j_call: TRBJ2-7
cdr3_nt: TGTGCCAGCAACCGGGACAGGGTCTACGAGCAGTACTTC
cdr3_aa: CASNRDRVYEQYF

d_call: TRBD2
v_call: TRBV12-3/TRBV12-4
clone_size: many
j_call: TRBJ2-7
cdr3_nt: TGTGCCAGCAGTTTACTACGGGGAGGGGTCATTTACGAGCAGTACTTC
cdr3_aa: CASSLLRGGVIYEQYF

d_call: .
v_call: TRBV12-3/TRBV12-4
clone_size: many
j_call: TRBJ2-5
cdr3_nt: TGTGCCAGCAGTCCCCGTTGGGACCTACAAGAGACCCAGTACTTC
cdr3_aa: CASSPRWDLQETQYF

d_call: TRBD2
v_call: TRBV4-2
clone_size: many
j_call: TRBJ2-2
cdr3_nt: TGTGCCAGCAGGGGGGGACTAGCGGGCCTGAAAAACACCGGGGAGCTGTTTTTT
cdr3_aa: CASRGGLAGLKNTGELFF

d_call: .
v_call: TRBV3-1
clone_size: many
j_call: TRBJ2-7
cdr3_nt: TGTGCCAGCGGGTTCAGGGGCTACGGCGGCGAGCAGTACTTC
cdr3_aa: CASGFRGYGGEQYF

d_call: TRBD1
v_call: TRBV2
clone_size: many
j_call: TRBJ2-3
cdr3_nt: TGTGCCAGCAGTTGGGACAGGGTCTCAGATACGCAGTATTTT
cdr3_aa: CASSWDRVSDTQYF

d_call: .
v_call: TRBV10-3
clone_size: many
j_call: TRBJ2-7
cdr3_nt: TGTGCCATCAGAGAATCCAGGGGGGGGGGCTCCTACGAGCAGTACTTC
cdr3_aa: CAIRESRGGGSYEQYF

d_call: TRBD1
v_call: TRBV28
clone_size: many
j_call: TRBJ2-2
cdr3_nt: TGTGCCAGCAGTTTAGGGACAGGGGCGAGCACCGGGGAGCTGTTTTTT
cdr3_aa: CASSLGTGASTGELFF

d_call: .
v_call: TRBV5-1
clone_size: few
j_call: TRBJ2-5
cdr3_nt: TGCGCCAGCAGCTTGGGAGCCCCTGGGGAGACCCAGTACTTC
cdr3_aa: CASSLGAPGETQYF

d_call: .
v_call: TRBV29-1
clone_size: many
j_call: TRBJ1-1
cdr3_nt: TGCAGCGGAAAACAGGTTAACACTGAAGCTTTCTTT
cdr3_aa: CSGKQVNTEAFF

d_call: .
v_call: TRBV5-1
clone_size: many
j_call: TRBJ1-1
cdr3_nt: TGCGCCAGCAGCTTGGACAGGGTTGGTGAAGCTTTCTTT
cdr3_aa: CASSLDRVGEAFF

d_call: TRBD1
v_call: TRBV12-3/TRBV12-4
clone_size: many
j_call: TRBJ1-6
cdr3_nt: TGTGCCAGCAGTCCCATCCTCAGACAGGGGGAGTTCACCCTCCACTTT
cdr3_aa: CASSPILRQGEFTLHF

d_call: .
v_call: TRBV7-9
clone_size: once
j_call: TRBJ1-1
cdr3_nt: TGTGCCAGCAGCCGTCTGGCACGGACGAACACTGAAGCTTTCTTT
cdr3_aa: CASSRLARTNTEAFF

d_call: .
v_call: TRBV7-3
clone_size: many
j_call: TRBJ2-3
cdr3_nt: TGTGCCAGCAGCTTATGGGCGGGGTCCACAGATACGCAGTATTTT
cdr3_aa: CASSLWAGSTDTQYF

d_call: TRBD2
v_call: TRBV9
clone_size: many
j_call: TRBJ2-1
cdr3_nt: TGTGCCAGCAGCCCCACCTCCTCGGGAGGCGGCGGGGAGCAGTTCTTC
cdr3_aa: CASSPTSSGGGGEQFF

d_call: .
v_call: TRBV5-6
clone_size: many
j_call: TRBJ2-5
cdr3_nt: TGTGCCAGCAGCTTGTTAGGGGGGCAGGGTCAAGAGACCCAGTACTTC
cdr3_aa: CASSLLGGQGQETQYF

d_call: .
v_call: TRBV4-2
clone_size: many
j_call: TRBJ2-3
cdr3_nt: TGTGCCAGCAGCCCCGGAACCAGTAATTTTAATACGCAGTATTTT
cdr3_aa: CASSPGTSNFNTQYF

d_call: TRBD1
v_call: TRBV27
clone_size: many
j_call: TRBJ1-4
cdr3_nt: TGTGCCAGCAGTCTCAAGCAGGGGGACGGTGAAAAACTGTTTTTT
cdr3_aa: CASSLKQGDGEKLFF

d_call: .
v_call: TRBV5-1
clone_size: many
j_call: TRBJ2-5
cdr3_nt: TGCGCCAGCAGCCCGACAGGGGGAGCGGGAGTTTTCGGAGAGACCCAGTACTTC
cdr3_aa: CASSPTGGAGVFGETQYF

d_call: .
v_call: TRBV20-1
clone_size: many
j_call: TRBJ1-4
cdr3_nt: TGCAGTGCGAGGGACTTACTAACTAATGAAAAACTGTTTTTT
cdr3_aa: CSARDLLTNEKLFF

d_call: .
v_call: TRBV7-9
clone_size: many
j_call: TRBJ2-2
cdr3_nt: TGTGCCAGCACCGACGCGGCGTTGAACACCGGGGAGCTGTTTTTT
cdr3_aa: CASTDAALNTGELFF

d_call: TRBD2
v_call: TRBV13
clone_size: many
j_call: TRBJ2-7
cdr3_nt: TGTGCCAGCAGCTTTAGCGGGGGAACCTACGAGCAGTACTTC
cdr3_aa: CASSFSGGTYEQYF

d_call: .
v_call: TRBV29-1
clone_size: many
j_call: TRBJ1-1
cdr3_nt: TGCAGCGTGAACCTGAGGGTGACTGAAGCTTTCTTT
cdr3_aa: CSVNLRVTEAFF

d_call: TRBD2
v_call: TRBV10-2
clone_size: many
j_call: TRBJ2-7
cdr3_nt: TGCGCCAGCGGGGAGGGCGCCTACGAGCAGTACTTC
cdr3_aa: CASGEGAYEQYF

d_call: TRBD2
v_call: TRBV20-1
clone_size: many
j_call: TRBJ2-2
cdr3_nt: TGCAGTGCTAGTCCCCCGACTAGCGGGAGGGCCAGGGAGCTGTTTTTT
cdr3_aa: CSASPPTSGRARELFF

d_call: TRBD1
v_call: TRBV4-3
clone_size: many
j_call: TRBJ1-2
cdr3_nt: TGCGCCAGCAGCCCGGACAGGGGGGCCTATGGCTACACCTTC
cdr3_aa: CASSPDRGAYGYTF

d_call: .
v_call: TRBV28
clone_size: many
j_call: TRBJ1-1
cdr3_nt: TGTGCCAGCAGTTTCTCCCGGGGGCGAGATGTGAACACTGAAGCTTTCTTT
cdr3_aa: CASSFSRGRDVNTEAFF

d_call: .
v_call: TRBV20-1
clone_size: many
j_call: TRBJ1-6
cdr3_nt: TGCAGTGCTAGACGACCAGGGACTTCACCCCTCCACTTT
cdr3_aa: CSARRPGTSPLHF

d_call: TRBD2
v_call: TRBV5-1
clone_size: many
j_call: TRBJ2-1
cdr3_nt: TGCGCCAGCAGCTTAGATAGCGGGAGGGCCTACAATGAGCAGTTCTTC
cdr3_aa: CASSLDSGRAYNEQFF

d_call: .
v_call: TRBV2
clone_size: many
j_call: TRBJ2-1
cdr3_nt: TGTGCCAGCAGTTACCTCAATGAGCAGTTCTTC
cdr3_aa: CASSYLNEQFF

d_call: .
v_call: TRBV7-9
clone_size: many
j_call: TRBJ1-3
cdr3_nt: TGTGCCAGCAGCCTCAGGGGATCTGGAAACACCATATATTTT
cdr3_aa: CASSLRGSGNTIYF

d_call: TRBD2
v_call: TRBV28
clone_size: many
j_call: TRBJ2-3
cdr3_nt: TGTGCCAGCGTTGGGGCGGGAGGGCCGAGAGATACGCAGTATTTT
cdr3_aa: CASVGAGGPRDTQYF

d_call: .
v_call: TRBV4-1
clone_size: .
j_call: TRBJ2-7
cdr3_nt: TGCGCCAGCAGCCGCGGGGCCTGGGACGAGCAGTACTTC
cdr3_aa: CASSRGAWDEQYF

d_call: .
v_call: TRBV20-1
clone_size: many
j_call: TRBJ2-7
cdr3_nt: TGCAGTGCTAGGGCGGGGGCGAGGGAGCAGTACTTC
cdr3_aa: CSARAGAREQYF

d_call: .
v_call: TRBV7-2
clone_size: many
j_call: TRBJ2-5
cdr3_nt: TGTGCCAGCAGCTTTGGACTGGTGGGGGAGACCCAGTACTTC
cdr3_aa: CASSFGLVGETQYF

d_call: .
v_call: TRBV10-3
clone_size: many
j_call: TRBJ2-7
cdr3_nt: TGTGCCATCAGTGGTCAGGGCGCGAACGAGCAGTACTTC
cdr3_aa: CAISGQGANEQYF

d_call: TRBD2
v_call: TRBV20-1
clone_size: many
j_call: TRBJ2-1
cdr3_nt: TGCAGTGCCATACTAGCGGGAGGCTACAATGAGCAGTTCTTC
cdr3_aa: CSAILAGGYNEQFF

d_call: .
v_call: TRBV9
clone_size: many
j_call: TRBJ2-5
cdr3_nt: TGTGCCAGCAGCGTGGGCTGGGGTAGGAAGACCCAGTACTTC
cdr3_aa: CASSVGWGRKTQYF

d_call: .
v_call: TRBV18
clone_size: many
j_call: TRBJ1-3
cdr3_nt: TGTGCCAGCTCACCGGCCCGCTCTGGAAACACCATATATTTT
cdr3_aa: CASSPARSGNTIYF

d_call: TRBD2
v_call: TRBV12-3/TRBV12-4
clone_size: many
j_call: TRBJ2-1
cdr3_nt: TGTGCCAGCAGTTTAGGGGACTATCCCTACAATGAGCAGTTCTTC
cdr3_aa: CASSLGDYPYNEQFF

d_call: .
v_call: TRBV28
clone_size: many
j_call: TRBJ2-2
cdr3_nt: TGTGCCAGCAGCCCACCTCCTACAGCTACCGGGGAGCTGTTTTTT
cdr3_aa: CASSPPPTATGELFF

d_call: .
v_call: TRBV6-2/TRBV6-3
clone_size: many
j_call: TRBJ2-1
cdr3_nt: TGTGCCAGCAGTTACTACGGCGAGTCAGCATCCTACAATGAGCAGTTCTTC
cdr3_aa: CASSYYGESASYNEQFF

d_call: TRBD1
v_call: TRBV20-1
clone_size: many
j_call: TRBJ2-3
cdr3_nt: TGCAGTGCTAGAGACCTTGACAGGGGCAACACAGATACGCAGTATTTT
cdr3_aa: CSARDLDRGNTDTQYF

d_call: TRBD1
v_call: TRBV28
clone_size: many
j_call: TRBJ2-5
cdr3_nt: TGTGCCAGCAGTATCCACAGGGGTCAAGAGACCCAGTACTTC
cdr3_aa: CASSIHRGQETQYF

d_call: .
v_call: TRBV19
clone_size: many
j_call: TRBJ2-2
cdr3_nt: TGTGCCAGTAGTAGGGGCTTTTCCACCGGGGAGCTGTTTTTT
cdr3_aa: CASSRGFSTGELFF

d_call: .
v_call: TRBV2
clone_size: many
j_call: TRBJ2-5
cdr3_nt: TGTGCCAGCAGTGGGGGACATTGGCACTTC
cdr3_aa: CASSGGHWHF

d_call: TRBD2
v_call: TRBV18
clone_size: once
j_call: TRBJ2-7
cdr3_nt: TGTGCCAGCTCGCTAGCGGGGGGGCCCCCATCCTACGAGCAGTACTTC
cdr3_aa: CASSLAGGPPSYEQYF

d_call: .
v_call: TRBV27
clone_size: few
j_call: TRBJ2-6
cdr3_nt: TGTGCCAGCAGTCCCAACCCGGACAGCAACGTCCTGACTTTC
cdr3_aa: CASSPNPDSNVLTF

d_call: TRBD1
v_call: TRBV20-1
clone_size: many
j_call: TRBJ2-7
cdr3_nt: TGCAGTGCCTCCGGACAGGGAAGTATCTCCTACGAGCAGTACTTC
cdr3_aa: CSASGQGSISYEQYF